These 12 T cell receptor beta chains were sequenced from one sample in a study of PD-1 blockade in classical Hodgkin lymphoma (dated by TCRdb to between 2020 and 2021). The time point label for this specimen denotes: cycle 1 day 1 (C1D1), immediately before nivolumab initiation. Relapse after autologous stem cell transplantation had occurred in all trial patients, and cohorts A, B and C were distinguished by prior brentuximab vedotin exposure. The library was made by the immunoSEQ multiplex PCR assay. The immuneACCESS repertoire file appears here via TCRdb, limited to in-frame rearrangements. These files lack a portion of the clones; in checked studies, under half of the deficit traces to unresolved V genes, and the cause of the others is not known. The sample data list some 25,000 clones, and 80% of these were observed just once. Clones ranked in the top ten supply approximately 6.4% of the sample.

The starting material was peripheral blood mononuclear cells (PBMCs), obtained at baseline. The receptor set was obtained from a human donor with classical Hodgkin lymphoma.

The rearrangement joins TRBV5-1 to TRBJ2-3, with D uncertain. The CDR3 is 13 amino acids. Trimming left V 3 bases short and J 0 bases short, with 5 bases between. CDR1 and CDR2 from the germline V gene are SGHRS and YFSETQ. CDR3 loop: CASSSLSTDTQYF. CDR3 nucleotide sequence: TGCGCCAGCAGCTCTCTCAGCACAGATACGCAGTATTTT.

J is TRBJ1-6 and V is TRBV7-2; TRBD1 might be the D (5 bases). The CDR3 contains 14 residues. Germline V gene data show CDR1 as SGHTA and CDR2 as FQGNSA. Trimming left V 5 bases short and J 6 bases short, with 11 bases between. The CDR3 spells CASSLREFNSPLHF. The CDR3 coding sequence is TGTGCCAGCAGCCTCAGGGAATTTAATTCACCCCTCCACTTT.

The rearrangement joins TRBV5-6 to TRBJ2-2; no clear D gene. Trimming took 0 bases from V and 5 from J, leaving 8 bases between them. This CDR3 contains 14 residues. Germline CDR1 SGHDT, CDR2 YYEEEE. The CDR3 DNA follows: TGTGCCAGCAGCTTGGCGGACGGGACCGGGGAGCTGTTTTTT. This gives the protein CASSLADGTGELFF.

This clone was seen only a few times. The rearrangement joins TRBV4-2 to TRBJ1-2; D gene ambiguous. This CDR3 has 15 amino acids. Germline V gene lookup returns CDR1 LGHNA and CDR2 YNFKEQ. V gave up 0 bases and J gave up 5 bases, with 13 bases separating them. The CDR3 DNA sequence: TGTGCCAGCAGCCAAGATAGAGCAGGAGATTATGGCTACACCTTC. Encoded protein: CASSQDRAGDYGYTF.

The chain carries TRBV6-5 and TRBJ2-6; 7 bases agree with TRBD2. Germline V gene lookup returns CDR1 MNHEY and CDR2 SVGAGI. This CDR3 is 15 amino acids long. J lost 1 base, V lost 7 bases, and 4 bases had no gene match. Here the CDR3 DNA reads TGTGCCAGCAAGGGAGGGCCGTCTGGGGCCAACGTCCTGACTTTC. Translation: CASKGGPSGANVLTF.

In this sample, this clone turned up a few times. The chain links TRBV7-3 to TRBJ2-1, with D unclear. This CDR3 comprises 12 residues. The V end lost 4 bases, the J end lost 5 bases, and 6 bases lay between the germline ends. Looked up from germline, CDR1 is SGHTA and CDR2 is FQGTGA. DNA of the CDR3: TGTGCCAGCAGCTCACCACACAATGAGCAGTTCTTC. Translation: CASSSPHNEQFF.

The chain is built from TRBV19 and TRBJ2-7; D is tentatively TRBD1 or TRBD2 (5 bases each). The germline CDR1 and CDR2 sequences are LNHDA and SQIVND (reference sequence). The ends were cut back, 4 bases at V and 6 bases at J, with 16 bases in the middle. This CDR3 has 14 residues. CDR3 amino acids: CASSNGMGVFEQYF. CDR3 nucleotide sequence: TGTGCCAGTAGTAATGGGATGGGGGTCTTCGAGCAGTACTTC. The complete variable domain, with remaining parts taken from reference TRBV19 and TRBJ2-7, reads DGGITQSPKYLFRKEGQNVTLSCEQNLNHDAMYWYRQDPGQGLRLIYYSQIVNDFQKGDIAEGYSVSREKKESFPLTVTSAQKNPTAFYLCASSNGMGVFEQYFGPGTRLTVT.

The chain combines TRBV5-1 with TRBJ1-5; 8 bases are shared with TRBD1. The junction had 10 bases not matched to a gene; V was cut back by 4 bases and J by 1 base. Germline V gene data show CDR1 as SGHRS and CDR2 as YFSETQ. There are 17 residues in the CDR3. CDR3 DNA: TGCGCCAGCAGCCTCACTTTTACAGGGGGGAGCAATCAGCCCCAGCATTTT. Translation: CASSLTFTGGSNQPQHF.

The gene calls are TRBV4-1 and TRBJ1-1; D is unclear. V lost 4 bases and J 1 base, leaving 10 bases between the germline ends. CDR1 is MGHRA and CDR2 is YSYEKL in the germline V gene. This CDR3 has 14 amino acids. CDR3 sequence reads: CASSLGRPNTEAFF. The DNA of the CDR3 is TGCGCCAGCAGCCTGGGCAGGCCGAACACTGAAGCTTTCTTT.

J is TRBJ1-6 and V is TRBV7-2, with TRBD1 identical over 8 bases. The CDR3 spans 16 residues. The germline gives CDR1 SGHTA, CDR2 FQGNSA. J lost 9 bases, V lost 2 bases, and 9 bases had no gene match. The CDR3 nucleotides are TGTGCCAGCAGCTTAACGGTGGACAGGGCCACTTCACCCCTCCACTTT. It specifies CASSLTVDRATSPLHF.

CDR3 residues: CASSPLERVAGELFF. The CDR3 DNA is TGTGCCAGCAGCCCCCTAGAAAGGGTGGCCGGGGAGCTGTTTTTT. The chain is built from TRBV7-2 and TRBJ2-2; D not resolved. Germline loops: CDR1 SGHTA, CDR2 FQGNSA. The CDR3 has 15 amino acids. V dropped 5 bases and J dropped 6 bases, with 16 bases sitting between them. The variable domain in full, with the rest retrieved from reference TRBV7-2 and TRBJ2-2, is GAGVSQSPSNKVTEKGKDVELRCDPISGHTALYWYRQSLGQGLEFLIYFQGNSAPDKSGLPSDRFSAERTGGSVSTLTIQRTQQEDSAVYLCASSPLERVAGELFFGEGSRLTVL.

This clone was detected only once. The chain combines TRBV5-1 with TRBJ1-3, with D tentatively TRBD1 (5 bases). This CDR3 has 17 amino acids. CDR1 SGHRS and CDR2 YFSETQ come from the germline V gene. Trimming removed 1 base from V and 0 bases from J, with 14 bases in between. CDR3 protein: CASSLSGGRGSGNTIYF. CDR3 bases: TGCGCCAGCAGCTTGTCGGGGGGTCGGGGCTCTGGAAACACCATATATTTT.